This TCR beta chain is from a study of shared clonotypes between healthy human individuals. Findings and caveats of the study: It was the non-shared clonotypes that had lower generation probabilities than clonotypes shared by all four donors.

The CDR3 runs to 16 residues. Germline assignment: CDR1 LNHDA and CDR2 SQIVND (reference sequence). V dropped 0 bases and J dropped 3 bases, with 14 bases sitting between them. Researchers divided each subset's genomic DNA evenly across several immunoSEQ plates. Profiling relied on immunoSEQ multiplex PCR, and the TCRdb table lists in-frame clones only, not all of them. The sample has approximately 710,000 clones; roughly 87% are singletons. Of note for this clone: Its antigen is still unknown.

CD8 memory pooled CD45RO+ cells and CCR7-negative CD45RA+ TemRA cells. This chain connects TRBV19 to TRBJ1-1; no firm D call. The source of this sequence is a man younger than 35 in good health. Some clones in this sample may be carry-over from other donors' samples. Sequenced sample: memory CD8+ T cells from PBMCs. Specified subset: CD45RO+ cells pooled with CCR7-negative TemRA cells. DNA for the CDR3: TGTGCCAGTAGTATAGATCTTGAGGGATGGGACACTGAAGCTTTCTTT. Its protein is CASSIDLEGWDTEAFF.